This TCR beta chain came from a study of human T cells and chemical hapten exposure. Study summary: Mostly female, the patients presented with alopecia areata, totalis or universalis.

Regarding the study as a whole: Sensitization with DPC brought no change to TCRs above 1 in 1000 in frequency.

TCRdb passed the RACE reads through MiXCR, listing each CDR3 protein once. This sample yields tens of thousands of distinct CDR3 sequences, of which about 9.4% are seen a single time; 3.3% belongs to the top ten. The sample's time point: patch test 1, 2 weeks after DPC sensitization. Treatment described: therapeutic diphenylcyclopropenone sensitization with weekly scalp DPC. Alopecia patients between 18 and 70 years old and suitable for DPC were used as donors. This clonotype has ten or more counts. No antigen is known for it. Germline loops: CDR1 MDHEN, CDR2 SYDVKM. The V and J ends lost 6 bases and 2 bases respectively, with 14 bases between them. The CDR3 spans 15 residues.

Sample: whole blood, taken in connection with sensitization to the hapten diphenylcyclopropenone (DPC). The receptor's source is a middle-aged woman with alopecia areata. Some clones in this sample may be carry-over from other donors' samples. V gene TRBV28 combines with J gene TRBJ1-5; D perhaps matches TRBD1 (5 bases). CDR3 sequence (DNA): TGTGCCAGCAGGGCGGCAGGGCCCGGCAATCAGCCCCAGCATTTT. Protein sequence: CASRAAGPGNQPQHF.